This TCR beta chain was sequenced for a study of regulatory T cells in long-lasting Graves disease (dated by TCRdb to 2020 to 2023). Turning to the overall study: To count as having persistent Graves' disease, a patient had to have received antithyroid drug treatment for over 5 years with TSH receptor autoantibodies remaining persistently positive. A total of some 35 samples underwent TCR sequencing, from some 13 patients with persistent Graves' disease and 20 patients with newly diagnosed Graves' disease. The study was conducted in China and was registered as a clinical trial. Antithyroid drugs had been taken for ten to twelve years on average by persistent Graves' disease patients in the clinical cohort. Peripheral blood TCR sequencing and RNA sequencing compared persistent Graves' disease patients with newly diagnosed Graves' disease patients.

The CDR3 measures 12 amino acids from cysteine to phenylalanine. This entry keeps only the CDR3 DNA: 36 bases, framed from base 1. Reading the germline V gene gives CDR1 MNHNS and CDR2 SASEGT. For this chain, trimming is 10 bases at the V end and 4 bases at the J end, and the number of junction bases without a gene match is 6. The time point label here, explained by the study, means: persistent/refractory GD, antithyroid drugs over 5 years with positive TRAb. RNA was extracted from PBMCs in TRIzol for both TCR sequencing and RNA sequencing. Graves' disease was diagnosed according to American Thyroid Association guidelines. The patients came from an endocrinology department in Xi'an, China. From each patient, about 8.9 milliliters of peripheral blood was collected into an EDTA anticoagulant tube. PBMCs were isolated by Ficoll Paque Plus density gradient separation without further T cell sorting. RNA quality was checked with an Agilent 2100 Bioanalyzer and agarose gel, and concentration with a NanoDrop 2000.

On the study overall, not on this receptor specifically: Lower TCR Shannon entropy and fewer highly expanded clones were observed in persistent Graves' disease patients than in newly diagnosed patients, which suggested clonal expansion. Persistent disease showed preferential use of TRBV28, TRBJ1-2 and TRBJ2-5, whereas newly diagnosed disease favored TRBV20-1 and TRBJ2-1. The small sample size was acknowledged by the authors as a limitation that may reduce accuracy. Patients with persistent disease shared more public clonotypes (about 3,000) than newly diagnosed patients did (966). The study examined only peripheral blood because the primary lesion, thyroid tissue, could not be accessed. Sequencing and analysis were limited to the TCR beta chain.

This clonotype was counted only a few times. Its antigen specificity is not known. It has no much larger one-base neighbor in the sample; base qualities were not kept. The protocol used for the library was multiplex PCR. The sequencer was an Illumina HiSeq 4000. iRepertoire HTBI primers and Arm-PCR amplification of CDR3 regions were used to construct TCR beta libraries. Before sequencing, the PCR products underwent gel purification. Regarding the original processing steps: A total of around 59 TRBV and some 15 TRBJ segments were identified across samples and were used for gene usage analysis of CDR3 amino acid clonotypes. COPE and FqMerger were used to merge filtered high-quality paired reads into contigs. Contigs were aligned with BLAST to IMGT TRBV, TRBD and TRBJ reference genes, and CDR3 was defined per IMGT. Any clonotype with a frequency above 0.1% was classified as a highly expanded clone. Shannon entropy served as the measure of repertoire diversity, while the Gini coefficient captured V-J evenness. Clonotypes shared by more than one individual were considered public. The public reads were reprocessed in TCRdb via fastp at Q25 and MiXCR, keeping in-frame beta chains. Every distinct CDR3 protein forms one entry, paired with its most common genes and DNA. These V and J calls are TCRdb output, not the study's own analysis. The sample yields about 400,000 distinct CDR3 sequences; around 21% were counted once. Under 25% of the sample belongs to the ten largest clones.

The receptor's source is a female donor with Graves disease. This chain joins TRBV6-1 to TRBJ1-1; TRBD1 agrees with 7 junctional bases. The sample consisted of peripheral blood mononuclear cells (PBMCs), taken when the disease was refractory, from a patient treated with antithyroid drugs. The CDR3 loop reads CATRAGGTEAFF. DNA sequence: TGTGCCACCAGAGCAGGGGGCACTGAAGCTTTCTTT.